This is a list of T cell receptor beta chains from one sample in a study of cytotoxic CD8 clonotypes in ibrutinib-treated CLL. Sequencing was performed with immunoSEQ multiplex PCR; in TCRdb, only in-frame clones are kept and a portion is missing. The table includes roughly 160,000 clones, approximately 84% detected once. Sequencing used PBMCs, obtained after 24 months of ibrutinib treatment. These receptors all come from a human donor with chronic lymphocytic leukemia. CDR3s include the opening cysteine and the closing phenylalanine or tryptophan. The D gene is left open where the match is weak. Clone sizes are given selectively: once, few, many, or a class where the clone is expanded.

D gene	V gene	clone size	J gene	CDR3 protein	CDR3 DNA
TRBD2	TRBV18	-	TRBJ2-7	CASSPSLAGTGEQYF	TGTGCCAGCTCACCCTCACTAGCGGGAACCGGCGAGCAGTACTTC
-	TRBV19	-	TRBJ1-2	CASSIVGTLYGYTF	TGTGCCAGTAGTATCGTCGGGACCCTCTATGGCTACACCTTC
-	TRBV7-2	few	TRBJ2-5	CASSPSGTWGETQYF	TGTGCCAGCAGCCCCAGCGGCACATGGGGAGAGACCCAGTACTTC
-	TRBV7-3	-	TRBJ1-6	CASSVGLYNSPLHF	TGTGCCAGCTCAGTTGGACTCTATAATTCACCCCTCCACTTT
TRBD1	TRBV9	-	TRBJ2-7	CASSPRDSSYEQYF	TGTGCCAGCAGCCCCCGGGACAGCTCCTACGAGCAGTACTTC
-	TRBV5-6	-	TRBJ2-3	CASSLNGGPDNTQYF	TGTGCCAGCAGCTTGAACGGGGGGCCCGATAATACGCAGTATTTT
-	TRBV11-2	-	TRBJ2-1	CASRVFGSHNEQFF	TGTGCCAGCAGGGTCTTTGGCAGCCACAATGAGCAGTTCTTC
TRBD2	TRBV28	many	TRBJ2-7	CASSLPLGLAGAVYEQYF	TGTGCCAGCAGTTTACCCCTCGGTCTAGCGGGTGCGGTGTACGAGCAGTACTTC
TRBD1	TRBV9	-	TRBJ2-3	CASSRSTGGTDTQYF	TGTGCCAGCAGTCGTAGTACAGGGGGCACAGATACGCAGTATTTT
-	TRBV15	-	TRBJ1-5	CATSSFANNQPQHF	TGTGCCACCAGCAGTTTTGCAAACAATCAGCCCCAGCATTTT
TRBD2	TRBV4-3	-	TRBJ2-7	CASSQDARREYGEQYF	TGCGCCAGCAGCCAAGATGCCCGGCGGGAGTATGGCGAGCAGTACTTC
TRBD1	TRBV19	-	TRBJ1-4	CASSTLGTATNEKLFF	TGTGCCAGTAGCACCTTAGGGACAGCAACTAATGAAAAACTGTTTTTT
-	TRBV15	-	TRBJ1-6	CATSQEGGLYNSPLHF	TGTGCCACCAGCCAGGAGGGAGGCCTGTATAATTCACCCCTCCACTTT
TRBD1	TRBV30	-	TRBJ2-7	CAWSVGTGGRYEQYF	TGTGCCTGGAGTGTAGGGACAGGGGGCCGATACGAGCAGTACTTC
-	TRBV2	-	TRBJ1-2	CASQMDGYGYTF	TGTGCCAGCCAAATGGACGGCTATGGCTACACCTTC
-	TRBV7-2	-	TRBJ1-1	CASSPSRGNTEAFF	TGTGCCAGCAGCCCATCGCGTGGGAACACTGAAGCTTTCTTT
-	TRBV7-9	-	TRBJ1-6	CASSLTVRVSPLHF	TGTGCCAGCAGCTTAACGGTTCGGGTTTCACCCCTCCACTTT